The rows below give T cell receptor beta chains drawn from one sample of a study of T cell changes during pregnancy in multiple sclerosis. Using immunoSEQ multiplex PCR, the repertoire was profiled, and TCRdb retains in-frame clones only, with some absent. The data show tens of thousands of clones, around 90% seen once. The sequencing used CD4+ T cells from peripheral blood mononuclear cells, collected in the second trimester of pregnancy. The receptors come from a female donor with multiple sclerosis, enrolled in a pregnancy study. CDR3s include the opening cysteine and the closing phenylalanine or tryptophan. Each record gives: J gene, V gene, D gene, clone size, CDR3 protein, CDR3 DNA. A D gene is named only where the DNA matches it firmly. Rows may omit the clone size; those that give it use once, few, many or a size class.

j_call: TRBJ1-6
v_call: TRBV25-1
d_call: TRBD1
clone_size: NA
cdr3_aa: CASSEYAQGAGGPLHF
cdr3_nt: TGTGCCAGCAGTGAATATGCACAGGGGGCCGGTGGTCCCCTCCACTTT

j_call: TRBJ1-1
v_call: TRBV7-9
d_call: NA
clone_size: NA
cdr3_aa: CASSLFDGETEAFF
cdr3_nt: TGTGCCAGCAGCCTCTTTGACGGGGAAACTGAAGCTTTCTTT

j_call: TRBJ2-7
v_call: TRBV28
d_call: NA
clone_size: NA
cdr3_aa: CASSYIGGQLYEQYF
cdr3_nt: TGTGCCAGCAGTTACATAGGGGGTCAGCTCTACGAGCAGTACTTC

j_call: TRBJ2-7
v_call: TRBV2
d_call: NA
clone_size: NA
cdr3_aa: CASKSTGYEQYF
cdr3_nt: TGTGCCAGCAAATCGACAGGCTACGAGCAGTACTTC

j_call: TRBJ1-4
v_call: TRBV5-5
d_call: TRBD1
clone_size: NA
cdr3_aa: CASSSGQGGEKLFF
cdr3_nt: TGTGCCAGCAGCTCAGGACAGGGAGGTGAAAAACTGTTTTTT

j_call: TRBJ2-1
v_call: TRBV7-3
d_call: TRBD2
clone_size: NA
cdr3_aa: CASSLASGRGEQFF
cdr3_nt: TGTGCCAGCAGCTTGGCTAGCGGGAGGGGTGAGCAGTTCTTC

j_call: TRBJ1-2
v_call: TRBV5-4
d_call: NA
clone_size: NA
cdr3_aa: CASSSQGTLYGYTF
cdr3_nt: TGTGCCAGCAGCTCACAGGGAACCCTCTATGGCTACACCTTC

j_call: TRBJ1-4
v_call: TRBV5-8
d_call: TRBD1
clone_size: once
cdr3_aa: CASSLQGTNEKLFF
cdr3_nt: TGTGCCAGCAGCTTACAGGGGACTAATGAAAAACTGTTTTTT

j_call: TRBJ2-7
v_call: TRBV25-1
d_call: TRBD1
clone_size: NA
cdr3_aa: CASSGLFRDRGRYEQYF
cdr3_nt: TGTGCCAGCAGTGGCCTCTTCCGGGACAGGGGAAGGTACGAGCAGTACTTC

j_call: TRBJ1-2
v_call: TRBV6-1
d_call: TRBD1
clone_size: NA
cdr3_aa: CASSGPLQGANYGYTF
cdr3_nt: TGTGCCAGCAGTGGCCCACTACAGGGGGCTAACTATGGCTACACCTTC

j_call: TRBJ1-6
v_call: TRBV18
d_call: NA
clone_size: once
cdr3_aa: CASSQFSNSPLHF
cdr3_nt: TGTGCCAGCTCACAGTTCAGTAATTCACCCCTCCACTTT

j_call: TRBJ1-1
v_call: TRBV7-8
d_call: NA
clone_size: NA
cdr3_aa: CASSSGRRVGTEAFF
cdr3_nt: TGTGCCAGCAGTTCCGGTCGACGGGTTGGGACTGAAGCTTTCTTT

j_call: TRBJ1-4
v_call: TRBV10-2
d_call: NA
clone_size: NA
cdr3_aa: CASSALTGPQSGSEKLFF
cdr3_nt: TGCGCCAGCAGTGCCCTTACCGGGCCCCAAAGCGGTAGTGAAAAACTGTTTTTT

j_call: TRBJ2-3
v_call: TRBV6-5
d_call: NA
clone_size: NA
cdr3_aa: CASSPKQGRTDTQYF
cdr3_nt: TGTGCCAGCAGTCCAAAACAGGGGAGGACAGATACGCAGTATTTT

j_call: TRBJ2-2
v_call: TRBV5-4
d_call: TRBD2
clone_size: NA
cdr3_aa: CASSEGLAGGQDTGELFF
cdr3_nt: TGTGCCAGCAGCGAAGGACTAGCGGGAGGGCAAGACACCGGGGAGCTGTTTTTT

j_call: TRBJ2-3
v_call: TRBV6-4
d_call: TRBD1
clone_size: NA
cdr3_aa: CASSTQGIDTQYF
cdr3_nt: TGTGCCAGCAGTACACAGGGGATAGATACGCAGTATTTT

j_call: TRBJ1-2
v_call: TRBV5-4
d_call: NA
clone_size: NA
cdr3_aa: CASSFTGHGQGRLYYGYTF
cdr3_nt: TGTGCCAGCAGCTTTACTGGACATGGCCAGGGGAGACTATACTATGGCTACACCTTC

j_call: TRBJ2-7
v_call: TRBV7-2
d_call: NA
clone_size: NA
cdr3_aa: CASWGEGYEQYF
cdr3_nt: TGTGCCAGCTGGGGAGAAGGTTACGAGCAGTACTTC

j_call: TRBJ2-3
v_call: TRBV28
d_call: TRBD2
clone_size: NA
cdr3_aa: CASRSPKVGEESGRSAGVTDTQYF
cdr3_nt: TGTGCCAGCAGGTCTCCTAAGGTAGGCGAAGAGAGCGGGAGGAGCGCCGGCGTCACAGATACGCAGTATTTT

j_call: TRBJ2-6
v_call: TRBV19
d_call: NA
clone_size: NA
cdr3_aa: CASSIVGVRSGANVLTF
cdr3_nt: TGTGCCAGTAGTATTGTCGGGGTACGCTCTGGGGCCAACGTCCTGACTTTC

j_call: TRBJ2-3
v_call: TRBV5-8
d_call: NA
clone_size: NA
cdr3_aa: CASSLTSGDTDTQYF
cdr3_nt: TGTGCCAGCAGCTTGACCAGCGGAGACACAGATACGCAGTATTTT

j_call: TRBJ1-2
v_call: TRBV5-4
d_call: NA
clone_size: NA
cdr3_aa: CASTPGGAANYGYTF
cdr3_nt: TGTGCCAGCACCCCCGGGGGGGCGGCTAACTATGGCTACACCTTC

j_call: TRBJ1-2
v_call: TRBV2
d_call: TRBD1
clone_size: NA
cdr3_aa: CASTTGTGKAYGYTF
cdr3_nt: TGTGCCAGCACTACCGGGACAGGGAAGGCCTATGGCTACACCTTC

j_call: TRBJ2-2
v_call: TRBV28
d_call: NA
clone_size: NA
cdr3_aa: CASSFIHTGELFF
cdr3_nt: TGTGCCAGCAGTTTTATCCACACCGGGGAGCTGTTTTTT

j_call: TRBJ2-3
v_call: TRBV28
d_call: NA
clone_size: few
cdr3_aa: CASSFRGDTQYF
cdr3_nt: TGTGCCAGCAGTTTTCGGGGAGATACGCAGTATTTT

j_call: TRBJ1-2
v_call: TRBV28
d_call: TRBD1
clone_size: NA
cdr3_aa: CASRIDRVGGYTF
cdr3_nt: TGTGCCAGCAGGATCGACAGGGTCGGAGGCTACACCTTC

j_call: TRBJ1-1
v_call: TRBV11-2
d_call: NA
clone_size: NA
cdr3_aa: CASTGKYSADTEAFF
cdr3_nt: TGTGCCAGTACAGGGAAGTATTCTGCAGACACTGAAGCTTTCTTT

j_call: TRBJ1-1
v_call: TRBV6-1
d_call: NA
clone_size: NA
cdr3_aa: CASSGGGWRTEAFF
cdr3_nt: TGTGCCAGCAGTGGGGGGGGGTGGCGCACTGAAGCTTTCTTT

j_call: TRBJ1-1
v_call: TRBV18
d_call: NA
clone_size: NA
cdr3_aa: CASSPSADTMNTEAFF
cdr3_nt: TGTGCCAGCTCACCATCGGCGGACACTATGAACACTGAAGCTTTCTTT

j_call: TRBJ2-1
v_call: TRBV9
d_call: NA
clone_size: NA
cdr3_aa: CASSLQSRTEYNEQFF
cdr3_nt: TGTGCCAGCAGCTTACAATCGAGGACAGAGTACAATGAGCAGTTCTTC

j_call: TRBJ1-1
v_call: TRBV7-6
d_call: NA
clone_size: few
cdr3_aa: CASSPYADGEAFF
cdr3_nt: TGTGCCAGCAGCCCGTACGCGGATGGTGAAGCTTTCTTT

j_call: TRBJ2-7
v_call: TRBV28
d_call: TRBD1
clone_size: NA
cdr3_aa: CASQGAYEQYF
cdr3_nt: TGTGCCAGTCAGGGGGCTTATGAGCAGTACTTC

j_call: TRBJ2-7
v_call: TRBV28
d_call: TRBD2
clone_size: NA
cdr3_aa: CASSSKGLAVYEQYF
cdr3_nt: TGTGCCAGCAGTTCCAAGGGACTAGCGGTCTACGAGCAGTACTTC

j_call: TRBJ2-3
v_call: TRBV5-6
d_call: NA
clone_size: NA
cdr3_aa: CASSPAGDTQYF
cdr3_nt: TGTGCCAGCAGTCCAGCCGGGGATACGCAGTATTTT

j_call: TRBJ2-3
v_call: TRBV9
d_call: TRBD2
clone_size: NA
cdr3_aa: CASSVAPTSGTGTQYF
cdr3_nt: TGTGCCAGCAGCGTAGCCCCGACTAGCGGGACCGGTACGCAGTATTTT

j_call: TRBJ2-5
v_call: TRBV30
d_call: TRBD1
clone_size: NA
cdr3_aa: CAWSPRQGPYGETQYF
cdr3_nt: TGTGCCTGGAGTCCCCGACAGGGCCCCTACGGGGAGACCCAGTACTTC

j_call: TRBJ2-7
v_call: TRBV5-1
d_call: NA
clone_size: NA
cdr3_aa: CASSLEGRGAYEQYF
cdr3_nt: TGCGCCAGCAGCTTGGAAGGCAGGGGGGCCTACGAGCAGTACTTC

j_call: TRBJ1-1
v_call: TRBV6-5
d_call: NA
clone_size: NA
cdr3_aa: CASSRGGRTEAFF
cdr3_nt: TGTGCCAGCAGCCGCGGGGGACGGACTGAAGCTTTCTTT

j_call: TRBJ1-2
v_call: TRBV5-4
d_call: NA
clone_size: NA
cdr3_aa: CASSLGGGAFGYTF
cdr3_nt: TGTGCCAGCAGCTTGGGGGGGGGCGCGTTTGGCTACACCTTC

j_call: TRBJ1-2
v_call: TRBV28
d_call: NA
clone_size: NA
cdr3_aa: CASSFSQSYGYTF
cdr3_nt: TGTGCCAGCAGTTTCAGTCAAAGCTATGGCTACACCTTC

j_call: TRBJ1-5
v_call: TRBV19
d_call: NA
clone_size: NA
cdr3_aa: CASSILRGGTVNQRPQHF
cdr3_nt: TGTGCCAGTAGTATATTGCGTGGGGGCACAGTAAATCAGCGGCCCCAGCATTTT

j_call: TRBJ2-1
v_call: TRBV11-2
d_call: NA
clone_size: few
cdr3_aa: CASSLAAWAGLQSNEQFF
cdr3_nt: TGTGCCAGCAGCTTAGCAGCCTGGGCGGGACTCCAGTCCAATGAGCAGTTCTTC

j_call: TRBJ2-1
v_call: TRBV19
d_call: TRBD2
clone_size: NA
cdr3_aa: CASQVGLARYNEQFF
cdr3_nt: TGTGCCAGTCAGGTGGGACTAGCGCGATACAATGAGCAGTTCTTC

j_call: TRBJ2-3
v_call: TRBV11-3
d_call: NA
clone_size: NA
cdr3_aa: CASSLGGAITDTQYF
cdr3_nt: TGTGCCAGCAGCTTAGGGGGAGCGATCACAGATACGCAGTATTTT

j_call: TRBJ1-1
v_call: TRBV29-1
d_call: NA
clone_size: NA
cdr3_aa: CSAEGGARNTEAFF
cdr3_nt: TGCAGCGCCGAGGGGGGGGCGCGAAACACTGAAGCTTTCTTT

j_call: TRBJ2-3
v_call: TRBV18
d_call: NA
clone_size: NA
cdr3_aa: CASSQTGSTWGTDTQYF
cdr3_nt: TGTGCCAGCTCACAGACCGGGTCGACTTGGGGCACTGATACGCAGTATTTT

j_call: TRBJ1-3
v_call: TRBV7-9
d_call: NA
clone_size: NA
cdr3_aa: CASSLDGRAGNTIYF
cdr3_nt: TGTGCCAGCAGCTTAGATGGCAGGGCTGGAAACACCATATATTTT

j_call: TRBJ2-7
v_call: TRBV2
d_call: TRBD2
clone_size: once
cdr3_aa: CASSRLAGDEQYF
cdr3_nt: TGTGCCAGCAGCCGACTAGCGGGAGACGAGCAGTACTTC

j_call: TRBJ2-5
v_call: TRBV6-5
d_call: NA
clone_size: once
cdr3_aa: CASSYTGVQETQYF
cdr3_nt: TGTGCCAGCAGTTACACAGGCGTCCAAGAGACCCAGTACTTC

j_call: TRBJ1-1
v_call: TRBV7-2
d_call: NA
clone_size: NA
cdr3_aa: CASSLVGRNTEAFF
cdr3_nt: TGTGCCAGCAGCTTAGTCGGGAGAAACACTGAAGCTTTCTTT

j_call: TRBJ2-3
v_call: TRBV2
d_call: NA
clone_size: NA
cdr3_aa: CASMLQGTSDTQYF
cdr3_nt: TGTGCCAGCATGTTGCAGGGGACATCAGATACGCAGTATTTT

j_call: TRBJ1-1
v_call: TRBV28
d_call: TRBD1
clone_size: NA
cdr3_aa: CASRQGPNTEAFF
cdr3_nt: TGTGCCAGCCGACAGGGGCCGAACACTGAAGCTTTCTTT

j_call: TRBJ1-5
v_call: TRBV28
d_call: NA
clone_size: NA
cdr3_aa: CASSLHRWGYSNQPQHF
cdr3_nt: TGTGCCAGCAGTTTACACAGGTGGGGTTATAGCAATCAGCCCCAGCATTTT